The present entry profiles one TCR beta chain with its context. Its antigen is still unknown. Sequencing was performed with immunoSEQ multiplex PCR; in TCRdb, only in-frame clones are kept and a portion is missing. Seen here are roughly 70,000 clones, over 70% observed once, and the top ten hold approximately 8.4%. Germline CDR1 SGHNT, CDR2 YENEEA. V lost 3 bases and J lost 4, with 7 bases in between. CDR3 length equals 12 residues. Every patient relapsed after autologous stem cell transplantation, and brentuximab vedotin exposure varied. These data belong to a study of PD-1 blockade in classical Hodgkin lymphoma. Overall study findings and caveats: The causes of the repertoire differences, possibly disease activity or prior therapy, remain undefined.

The receptor's source is a human donor with classical Hodgkin lymphoma. This chain connects TRBV11-3 to TRBJ2-7; D is unclear. The specimen was peripheral blood mononuclear cells (PBMCs), collected before the second cycle of nivolumab. The CDR3 coding sequence is TGTGCCAGCAGCTTTATGGGTTACGAGCAGTACTTC. This gives the protein CASSFMGYEQYF.